The rows below give T cell receptor beta chains drawn from one sample of a study of T-cell memory formation after mild COVID-19. TCRdb recomputed calls from the 5' RACE reads with MiXCR, one row per CDR3 protein. The profile shows 30,000 to 35,000 distinct CDR3 sequences, around 21% of them singletons. Sequencing used PBMCs or a T cell subset sorted from them (not recorded which). The origin of the receptors is an adult who had mild COVID-19 (a few samples of this study predate the infection). Cell type and time point are not known. Each CDR3 is given with its conserved first and last residue. A D gene is named only where the DNA matches it firmly. A row's size may be missing; if present it is once, few, many or a size class.

V,D,size,J,DNA,CDR3
TRBV4-3,.,many,TRBJ2-3,TGCGCCAGCAGCCAAGGCGGCCGCACAGATACGCAGTATTTT,CASSQGGRTDTQYF
TRBV20-1,.,.,TRBJ1-5,TGCAGTGCTGTAGGGGATGGCAATCAGCCCCAGCATTTT,CSAVGDGNQPQHF
TRBV4-2,.,many,TRBJ1-1,TGTGCCAGCAGCCAAGAATCGGCCAGGCTAAACACTGAAGCTTTCTTT,CASSQESARLNTEAFF
TRBV27,TRBD1,many,TRBJ1-6,TGTGCCAGCAGTTTGAGGACAGGAGGTTCACCCCTCCACTTT,CASSLRTGGSPLHF
TRBV4-1,.,many,TRBJ2-7,TGCGCCAGCAGCCAAGACTTAAGAAACTACGAGCAGTACTTC,CASSQDLRNYEQYF
TRBV5-1,.,many,TRBJ2-1,TGCGCCAGCAGCTCCCAACAGGAACAGTTCTTC,CASSSQQEQFF
TRBV12-3/TRBV12-4,TRBD2,many,TRBJ2-3,TGTGCCAGCAGTCTTTTTTCGGCGGGGGACACAGATACGCAGTATTTT,CASSLFSAGDTDTQYF
TRBV28,.,many,TRBJ1-2,TGTGCCAGCAGTTCCAGGGGTTTTGGGCATGGCTACACCTTC,CASSSRGFGHGYTF
TRBV7-9,.,many,TRBJ2-5,TGTGCCAGCAGCTTACCTCCTTCGACAGGATTGAAAGAGACCCAGTACTTC,CASSLPPSTGLKETQYF
TRBV7-9,TRBD2,many,TRBJ2-2,TGTGCCAGCAGCCTACCGATCAGGACTAGCGGGAGGTCCGGGGAGCTGTTTTTT,CASSLPIRTSGRSGELFF
TRBV18,TRBD1,.,TRBJ1-2,TGTGCCAGCTCACCAGTAAAGGGGGCAGGCTATGGCTACACCTTC,CASSPVKGAGYGYTF
TRBV24-1,.,few,TRBJ2-7,TGTGCCACCAGTGACCCGACTAGTGCAATCTACGAGCAGTACTTC,CATSDPTSAIYEQYF
TRBV7-9,.,once,TRBJ1-1,TGTGCCAGCAGGGTCGGAATGAACACTGAAGCTTTCTTT,CASRVGMNTEAFF
TRBV7-9,TRBD1,many,TRBJ2-2,TGTGCCAGCAGCCCCGGGACAGCCAGCCTAGGGGCCGGGGAGCTGTTTTTT,CASSPGTASLGAGELFF
TRBV7-2,TRBD1,.,TRBJ2-5,TGTGCCAGCAGCTTAGGGACAGGGAGAAAGACCCAGTACTTC,CASSLGTGRKTQYF
TRBV4-1,TRBD1,.,TRBJ2-7,TGCGCCAGCAGCCAAGATTCCGACAGGGGCTCCCCACTTCGGTACTTC,CASSQDSDRGSPLRYF
TRBV12-3/TRBV12-4,.,many,TRBJ2-7,TGTGCCAGCAGTTTAAGCTCGGACGAGCAGTACTTC,CASSLSSDEQYF